This record looks at one T cell receptor (beta chain) sequence and its context. This sample was taken from a study of blood T cell repertoires in COVID-19. Sequencing was performed with immunoSEQ multiplex PCR; in TCRdb, only in-frame clones are kept and a portion is missing. The table lists over 450,000 clones, 80% to 90% of them singletons, with roughly 0.9% in the top ten. The germline CDR1 and CDR2 sequences are SGHKS and YYEKEE (reference sequence). Trimming removed 5 bases from V and 3 bases from J, with 6 bases in between. The CDR3 runs to 11 residues. The receptor was derived from a man aged 18 to 30 with COVID-19, enrolled during active disease. This chain links TRBV5-5 with TRBJ2-7; D not resolved. The sequenced sample was peripheral blood. CDR3 in DNA: TGTGCCAGCAGACAGTACTACGAGCAGTACTTC. Protein: CASRQYYEQYF.